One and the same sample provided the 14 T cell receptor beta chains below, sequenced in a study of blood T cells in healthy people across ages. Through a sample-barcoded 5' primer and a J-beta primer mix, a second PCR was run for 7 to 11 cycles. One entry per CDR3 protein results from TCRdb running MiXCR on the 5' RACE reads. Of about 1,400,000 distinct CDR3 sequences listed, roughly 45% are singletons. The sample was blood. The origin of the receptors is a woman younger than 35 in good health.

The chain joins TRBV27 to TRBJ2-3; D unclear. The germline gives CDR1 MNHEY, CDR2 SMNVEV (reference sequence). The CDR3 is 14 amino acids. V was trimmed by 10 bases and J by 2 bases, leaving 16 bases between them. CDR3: CATSDRGDTDTQYF. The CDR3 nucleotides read TGTGCCACCTCGGACCGTGGAGACACAGATACGCAGTATTTT.

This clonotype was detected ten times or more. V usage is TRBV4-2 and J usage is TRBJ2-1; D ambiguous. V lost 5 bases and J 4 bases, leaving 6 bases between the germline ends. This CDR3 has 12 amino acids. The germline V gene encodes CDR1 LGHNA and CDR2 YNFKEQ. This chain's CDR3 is CASSASYNEQFF. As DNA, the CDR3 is TGTGCCAGCAGCGCCTCATACAATGAGCAGTTCTTC.

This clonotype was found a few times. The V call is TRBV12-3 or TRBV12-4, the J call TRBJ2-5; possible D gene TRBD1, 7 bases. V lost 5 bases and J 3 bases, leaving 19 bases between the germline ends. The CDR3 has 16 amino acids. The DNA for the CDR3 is TGTGCCAGCAGTGAGACAGGGTGGGGGGCAAAAGAGACCCAGTACTTC. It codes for CASSETGWGAKETQYF.

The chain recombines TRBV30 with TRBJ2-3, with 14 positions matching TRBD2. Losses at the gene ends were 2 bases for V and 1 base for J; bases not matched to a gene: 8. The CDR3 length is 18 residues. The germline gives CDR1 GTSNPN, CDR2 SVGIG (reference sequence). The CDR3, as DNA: TGTGCCTGGAGTTCGGGACTAGCGGGAGTGGTAGGCACAGATACGCAGTATTTT. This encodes CAWSSGLAGVVGTDTQYF. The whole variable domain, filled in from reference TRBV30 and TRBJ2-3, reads SQTIHQWPATLVQPVGSPLSLECTVEGTSNPNLYWYRQAAGRGLQLLFYSVGIGQISSEVPQNLSASRPQDRQFILSSKKLLLSDSGFYLCAWSSGLAGVVGTDTQYFGPGTRLTVL.

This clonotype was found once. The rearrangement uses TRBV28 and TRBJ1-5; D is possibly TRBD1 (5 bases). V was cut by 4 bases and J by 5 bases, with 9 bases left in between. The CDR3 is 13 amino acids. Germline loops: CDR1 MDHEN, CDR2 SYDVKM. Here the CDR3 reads CASSYQQDQPQHF. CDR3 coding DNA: TGTGCCAGCAGTTACCAACAGGATCAGCCCCAGCATTTT.

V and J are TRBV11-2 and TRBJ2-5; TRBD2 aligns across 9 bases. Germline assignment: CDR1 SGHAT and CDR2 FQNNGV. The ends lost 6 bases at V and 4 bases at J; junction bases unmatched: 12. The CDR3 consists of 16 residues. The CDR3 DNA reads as TGTGCCAGCAGTTGGGCGGGTAGCGGGGGTTTAGAGACCCAGTACTTC. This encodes CASSWAGSGGLETQYF.

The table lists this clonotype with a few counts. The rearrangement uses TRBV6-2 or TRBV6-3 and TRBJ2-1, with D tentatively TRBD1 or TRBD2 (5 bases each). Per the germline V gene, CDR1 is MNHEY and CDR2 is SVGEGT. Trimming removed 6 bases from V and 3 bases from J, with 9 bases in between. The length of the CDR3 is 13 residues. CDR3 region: CASRRDDYNEQFF. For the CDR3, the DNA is TGTGCCAGCAGACGGGACGACTACAATGAGCAGTTCTTC.

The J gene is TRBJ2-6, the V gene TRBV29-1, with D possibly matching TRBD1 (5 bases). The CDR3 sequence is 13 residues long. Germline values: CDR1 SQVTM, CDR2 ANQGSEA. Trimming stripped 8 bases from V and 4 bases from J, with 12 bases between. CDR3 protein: CSTRQSGANVLTF. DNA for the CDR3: TGCAGCACCAGACAGTCAGGGGCCAACGTCCTGACTTTC.

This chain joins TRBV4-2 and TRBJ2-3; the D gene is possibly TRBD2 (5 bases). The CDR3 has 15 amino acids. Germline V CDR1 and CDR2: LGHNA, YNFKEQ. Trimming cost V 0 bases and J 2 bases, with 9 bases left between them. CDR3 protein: CASSQEEGSTDTQYF. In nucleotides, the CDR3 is TGTGCCAGCAGCCAAGAAGAGGGATCCACAGATACGCAGTATTTT.

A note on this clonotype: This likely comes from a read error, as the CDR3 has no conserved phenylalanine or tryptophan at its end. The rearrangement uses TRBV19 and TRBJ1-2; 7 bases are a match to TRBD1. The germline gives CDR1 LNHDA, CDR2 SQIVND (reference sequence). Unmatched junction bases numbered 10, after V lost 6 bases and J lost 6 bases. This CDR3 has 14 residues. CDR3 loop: CASSSETGRDGYTI. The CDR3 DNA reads TGTGCCAGTAGCTCCGAGACAGGGAGGGATGGCTACACCATC.

The CDR3 loop reads CATGGRGVYNEQFF. The CDR3 DNA sequence: TGCGCCACCGGCGGGCGTGGGGTCTACAATGAGCAGTTCTTC. V gene TRBV10-2 combines with J gene TRBJ2-1, with D tentatively TRBD2 (5 bases). This CDR3 contains 14 residues. V lost 10 bases and J 3 bases, leaving 16 bases between the germline ends. Germline V gene sequence: CDR1 WSHSY, CDR2 SAAADI.

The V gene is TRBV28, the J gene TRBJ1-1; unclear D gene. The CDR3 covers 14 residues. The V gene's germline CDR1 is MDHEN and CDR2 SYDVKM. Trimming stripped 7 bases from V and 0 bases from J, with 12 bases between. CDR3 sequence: CASTEGRLNTEAFF. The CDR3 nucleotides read TGTGCCAGCACCGAAGGGAGACTGAACACTGAAGCTTTCTTT.

CDR3 region: CASKAGGNSYNEQFF. CDR3 DNA sequence: TGTGCCAGCAAGGCGGGAGGGAACTCCTACAATGAGCAGTTCTTC. V usage is TRBV6-5 and J usage is TRBJ2-1, with TRBD2 matching 9 bases. Trimming at V came to 7 bases and at J to 0 bases, leaving 4 bases not matched to a gene. The germline V gene has CDR1 MNHEY and CDR2 SVGAGI. This CDR3 comprises 15 residues.

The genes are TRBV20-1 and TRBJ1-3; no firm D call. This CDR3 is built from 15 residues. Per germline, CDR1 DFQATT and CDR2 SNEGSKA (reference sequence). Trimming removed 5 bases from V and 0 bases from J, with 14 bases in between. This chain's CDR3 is CSADEGAHSGNTIYF. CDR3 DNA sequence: TGCAGTGCTGACGAGGGTGCCCACTCTGGAAACACCATATATTTT.